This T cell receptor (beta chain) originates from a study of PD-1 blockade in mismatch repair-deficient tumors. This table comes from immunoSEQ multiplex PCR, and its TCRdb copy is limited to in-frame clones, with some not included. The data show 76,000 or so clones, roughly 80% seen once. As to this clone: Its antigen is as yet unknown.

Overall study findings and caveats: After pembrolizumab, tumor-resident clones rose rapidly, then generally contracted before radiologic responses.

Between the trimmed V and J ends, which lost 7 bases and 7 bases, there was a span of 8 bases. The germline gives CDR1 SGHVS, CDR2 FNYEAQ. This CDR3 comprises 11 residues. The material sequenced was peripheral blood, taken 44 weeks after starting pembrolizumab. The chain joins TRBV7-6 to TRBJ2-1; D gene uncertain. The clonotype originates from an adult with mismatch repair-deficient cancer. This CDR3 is CASTSGNEQFF. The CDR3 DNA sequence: TGTGCCAGCACCTCAGGAAATGAGCAGTTCTTC.